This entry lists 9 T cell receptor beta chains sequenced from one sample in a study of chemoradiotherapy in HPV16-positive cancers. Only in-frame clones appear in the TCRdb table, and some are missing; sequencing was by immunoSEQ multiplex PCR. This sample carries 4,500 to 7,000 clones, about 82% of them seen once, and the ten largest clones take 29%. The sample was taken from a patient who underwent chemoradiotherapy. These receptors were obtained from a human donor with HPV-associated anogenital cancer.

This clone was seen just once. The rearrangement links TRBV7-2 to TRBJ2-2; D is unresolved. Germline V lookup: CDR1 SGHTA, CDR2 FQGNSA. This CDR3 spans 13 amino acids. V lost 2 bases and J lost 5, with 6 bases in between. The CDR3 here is CASSLSMTGELFF. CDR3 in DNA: TGTGCCAGCAGCTTAAGTATGACCGGGGAGCTGTTTTTT.

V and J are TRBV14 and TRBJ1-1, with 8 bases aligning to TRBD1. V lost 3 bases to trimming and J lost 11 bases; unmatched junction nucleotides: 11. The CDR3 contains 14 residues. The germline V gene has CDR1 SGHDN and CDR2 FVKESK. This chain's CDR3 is CASSQFDRGIGAFF. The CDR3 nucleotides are TGTGCCAGCAGCCAGTTTGACAGGGGAATCGGGGCTTTCTTT.

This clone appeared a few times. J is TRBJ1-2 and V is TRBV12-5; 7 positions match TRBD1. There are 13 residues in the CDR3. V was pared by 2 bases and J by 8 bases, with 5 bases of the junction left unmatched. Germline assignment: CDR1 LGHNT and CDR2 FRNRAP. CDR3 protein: CASGLSPGGGYTF. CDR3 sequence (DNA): TGTGCTAGTGGTTTGTCGCCAGGGGGGGGCTACACCTTC.

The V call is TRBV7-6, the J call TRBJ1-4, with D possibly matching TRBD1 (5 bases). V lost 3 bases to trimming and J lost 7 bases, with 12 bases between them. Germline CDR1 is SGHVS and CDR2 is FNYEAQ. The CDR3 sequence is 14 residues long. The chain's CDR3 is CASSFGGPSEKLFF. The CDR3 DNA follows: TGTGCCAGCAGCTTCGGGGGTCCCTCTGAAAAACTGTTTTTT.

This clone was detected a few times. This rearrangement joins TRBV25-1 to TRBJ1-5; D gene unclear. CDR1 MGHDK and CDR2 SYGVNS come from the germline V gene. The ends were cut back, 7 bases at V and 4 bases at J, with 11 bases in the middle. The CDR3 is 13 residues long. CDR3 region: CASMGGPNQPQHF. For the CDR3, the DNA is TGTGCCAGCATGGGAGGGCCTAATCAGCCCCAGCATTTT.

The CDR3 loop reads CASSAIQASGRGDYEQYF. In DNA, the CDR3 is TGTGCCAGCAGCGCTATCCAGGCGTCGGGTCGGGGGGACTACGAGCAGTACTTC. V usage is TRBV5-6 and J usage is TRBJ2-7; 7 bases are shared with TRBD2. Per the germline V gene, CDR1 is SGHDT and CDR2 is YYEEEE. Trimming at V came to 4 bases and at J to 3 bases, leaving 19 bases not matched to a gene. CDR3 size: 18 residues.

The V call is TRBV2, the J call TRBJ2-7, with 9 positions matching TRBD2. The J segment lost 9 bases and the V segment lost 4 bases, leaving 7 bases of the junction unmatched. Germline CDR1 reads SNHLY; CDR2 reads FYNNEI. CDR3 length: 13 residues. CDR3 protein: CASSGGRAVRQYF. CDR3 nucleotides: TGTGCCAGCAGTGGCGGGAGGGCCGTTAGGCAGTACTTC. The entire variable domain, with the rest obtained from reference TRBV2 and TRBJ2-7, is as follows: EPEVTQTPSHQVTQMGQEVILRCVPISNHLYFYWYRQILGQKVEFLVSFYNNEISEKSEIFDDQFSVERPDGSNFTLKIRSTKLEDSAMYFCASSGGRAVRQYFGPGTRLTVT.

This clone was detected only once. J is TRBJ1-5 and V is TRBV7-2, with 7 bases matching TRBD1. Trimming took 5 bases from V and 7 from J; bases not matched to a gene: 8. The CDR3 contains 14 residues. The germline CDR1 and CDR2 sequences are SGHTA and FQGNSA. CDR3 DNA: TGTGCCAGCAGCCAGAACAGGGGTGCGCAGCCCCAGCATTTT. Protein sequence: CASSQNRGAQPQHF.

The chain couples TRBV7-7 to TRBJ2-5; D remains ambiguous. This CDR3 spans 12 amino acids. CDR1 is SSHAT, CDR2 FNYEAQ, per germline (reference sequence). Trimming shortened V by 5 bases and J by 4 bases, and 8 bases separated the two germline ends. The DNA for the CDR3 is TGTGCCAGCAGCCCTTGGGGAGAGACCCAGTACTTC. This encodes CASSPWGETQYF.